Below, 27 T cell receptor beta chains from the same sample are listed, as sequenced in a study of blood T cells in healthy people across ages. Using a J-beta primer mix together with a sample-barcoded 5' primer, a second PCR was run for about 6 to 11 cycles. TCRdb reprocessed the 5' RACE reads via MiXCR and lists one record per CDR3 protein. The top ten clones hold roughly 17% of a sample with more than 800,000 distinct CDR3 sequences, under 35% of them seen once. The specimen sequenced was blood. These receptors originate from a woman at least 80 years old in good health.

This clonotype was observed at least ten times. The chain is built from TRBV4-3 and TRBJ2-5; 8 bases match TRBD1. Looked up from germline, CDR1 is LGHNA and CDR2 is YSLEER. V dropped 2 bases and J dropped 2; count of bases not matched to a gene: 7. This CDR3 has 16 amino acids. CDR3 nucleotide sequence: TGCGCCAGCAGCCAAATCGACAGGGGAGGACAAGAGACCCAGTACTTC. This encodes CASSQIDRGGQETQYF.

This sequence joins TRBV20-1 and TRBJ1-1; D might be TRBD1 (6 bases). Trimming pared 6 bases from V and 1 base from J, leaving 15 bases between. CDR3 length equals 14 residues. Germline V gene lookup returns CDR1 DFQATT and CDR2 SNEGSKA (reference sequence). The CDR3 nucleotides read TGCAGTGCGGCCCGGGGGGCGAGGAACACTGAAGCTTTCTTT. This encodes CSAARGARNTEAFF.

In this sample, this clonotype turned up many times. The V call is TRBV7-2, the J call TRBJ1-1; a possible D gene is TRBD1 (5 bases). This CDR3 comprises 13 residues. V lost 6 bases, J lost 5 bases, and 13 bases lay in between. The germline V gene has CDR1 SGHTA and CDR2 FQGNSA. The CDR3, as DNA: TGTGCCAGCAGGGCACAGGTATATACTGAAGCTTTCTTT. This translates into CASRAQVYTEAFF.

The sample holds a few counts of this clonotype. The chain uses TRBV20-1 and TRBJ2-3; D not certain. CDR1 DFQATT and CDR2 SNEGSKA come from the germline V gene (reference sequence). CDR3 size: 12 residues. Trimming pared 6 bases from V and 7 bases from J, leaving 14 bases between. CDR3 loop: CSAGEAPYTQYF. In DNA form, the CDR3 reads TGCAGTGCAGGAGAGGCGCCGTATACGCAGTATTTT.

Many counts were recorded for this clonotype. The V call is TRBV6-5, the J call TRBJ2-1, with 10 bases identical to TRBD2. J was trimmed by 5 bases and V by 5 bases; bases with no gene match: 6. Per germline, CDR1 MNHEY and CDR2 SVGAGI. This CDR3 is built from 15 residues. Here the CDR3 DNA reads TGTGCCAGCAGTCCAGCGGGGGGGATGCACAATGAGCAGTTCTTC. Residues: CASSPAGGMHNEQFF.

This CDR3 reads CAMDDGPNTGELFF. CDR3 coding DNA: TGTGCCATGGACGACGGACCGAACACCGGGGAGCTGTTTTTT. The rearrangement links TRBV10-3 to TRBJ2-2; D remains unclear. Between the trimmed V and J ends, which lost 9 bases and 0 bases, there was a span of 11 bases. This CDR3 region has 14 residues. CDR1 is ENHRY and CDR2 is SYGVKD in the germline V gene.

A few counts support this clonotype. J is TRBJ2-7 and V is TRBV6-2 or TRBV6-3; D possibly corresponds to TRBD2 (6 bases). In germline, CDR1 is MNHEY, CDR2 SVGEGT. The CDR3 extends over 15 amino acids. Trimming left V 2 bases short and J 2 bases short, with 13 bases between. This CDR3 reads CASSYVGTPPYEQYF. DNA for the CDR3: TGTGCCAGCAGTTACGTGGGGACTCCTCCCTACGAGCAGTACTTC.

Concerning this clonotype: Germline and junction disagree at one end, which may indicate a read error. The chain recombines TRBV10-3 with TRBJ2-6; 9 bases align to TRBD1. The germline V gene has CDR1 ENHRY and CDR2 SYGVKD. CDR3 length: 16 residues. Here the CDR3 reads CAVSRDRASGASVLTF. For the CDR3, the DNA is TGTGCCGTCAGCCGGGACAGGGCATCCGGGGCCAGCGTCCTGACTTTC.

This clonotype has a count of ten or more. This chain links TRBV20-1 with TRBJ2-5; D is ambiguous. Trimming cost V 0 bases and J 5 bases, with 10 bases left between them. Germline values: CDR1 DFQATT, CDR2 SNEGSKA (reference sequence). The CDR3 extends over 13 amino acids. DNA for the CDR3: TGCAGTGCTAGAGAAAACCTGGTTGAGACCCAGTACTTC. This translates into CSARENLVETQYF.

This clonotype has a handful of counts. The CDR3 sequence: CSAPELAGGPNEQYF. CDR3 in DNA: TGCAGTGCTCCGGAACTAGCGGGGGGGCCTAATGAGCAGTACTTC. The chain has TRBV20-1 and TRBJ2-5, with 13 bases lining up with TRBD2. Germline V gene data show CDR1 as DFQATT and CDR2 as SNEGSKA (reference sequence). The V and J ends lost 5 bases and 11 bases, in that order; junction bases with no gene match: 14. This CDR3 is built from 15 residues.

This clonotype has a count of ten or more. The chain employs TRBV10-3 and TRBJ2-1, with a tentative D call TRBD1 (5 bases). There are 14 residues in the CDR3. V was clipped by 3 bases and J by 0 bases, with 6 bases between them. Germline CDR1 reads ENHRY; CDR2 reads SYGVKD. The CDR3 bases are TGTGCCATCAGTGAAGGGGTCTCCTACAATGAGCAGTTCTTC. Protein product: CAISEGVSYNEQFF.

For this clonotype: A much larger clone sits a single nucleotide away, making a read error possible. The CDR3 sequence: CSASDLRNEKLFF. The CDR3 nucleotides read TGCAGTGCTAGTGATTTGCGTAATGAAAAACTGTTTTTT. This rearrangement joins TRBV20-1 to TRBJ1-4, with D unclear. Germline CDR1 is DFQATT and CDR2 is SNEGSKA (reference sequence). This CDR3 is built from 13 residues. The V and J ends lost 3 bases and 4 bases respectively, with 9 bases between them.

The CDR3 loop reads CASRKGTQETQYF. CDR3 in DNA: TGCGCCAGCAGGAAGGGGACGCAAGAGACCCAGTACTTC. The chain carries TRBV5-1 and TRBJ2-5; D could derive from TRBD1 or TRBD2 (5 bases each). The CDR3 has 13 amino acids. Germline V gene sequence: CDR1 SGHRS, CDR2 YFSETQ. Trimming left V 5 bases short and J 2 bases short, with 10 bases between.

This clonotype occurred many times. DNA for the CDR3: TGCAGTGCTAGAGATCAGCGGGGGGCCAAAAACATTCAGTACTTC. Protein sequence: CSARDQRGAKNIQYF. The V call is TRBV20-1, the J call TRBJ2-4; 8 bases align to TRBD2. V shed 0 bases and J 1 base; nucleotides not matched to a gene: 2. The V gene's germline CDR1 is DFQATT and CDR2 SNEGSKA (reference sequence). The CDR3 contains 15 residues.

On this clonotype: It may be a read error: a sequence one base away is much more abundant. The V and J genes are TRBV6-6 and TRBJ2-1; a weak D match, TRBD1 (5 bases). V lost 5 bases, J lost 9 bases, and 17 bases lay in between. This CDR3 comprises 14 residues. CDR1 MNHNY and CDR2 SVGAGI come from the germline V gene (reference sequence). CDR3 in DNA: TGTGCCAGCAGTCTCTGGGCAGGGTCGGCTGAGCAGTTCTTC. The encoded protein is CASSLWAGSAEQFF.

Of note for this clonotype: A clone one base away is much larger, so this may be a read error. J is TRBJ2-5 and V is TRBV7-9; no clear D. Germline CDR1 is SEHNR and CDR2 is FQNEAQ (reference sequence). This CDR3 is 14 amino acids long. CDR3 in DNA: TGTGCCGGCAGCCCCACATGGACCCAAGAGACCCAGTACTTC. It codes for CAGSPTWTQETQYF.

Ten or more counts support this clonotype. The rearrangement links TRBV7-2 to TRBJ2-3; 7 positions match TRBD1. The CDR3 has 15 residues. CDR1 and CDR2 from the germline V gene are SGHTA and FQGNSA. With V trimmed by 4 bases and J by 3 bases, 7 bases remained unmatched. CDR3 region: CASSSAATGTDTQYF. CDR3 in DNA: TGTGCCAGCAGCTCCGCGGCGACAGGGACAGATACGCAGTATTTT.

The chain recombines TRBV11-2 with TRBJ1-6, with TRBD1 matching over 8 bases. With V trimmed by 2 bases and J by 10 bases, 10 bases remained unmatched. The CDR3 is 16 amino acids. CDR1 and CDR2 from the germline V gene are SGHAT and FQNNGV. CDR3 sequence (DNA): TGTGCCAGCAGCTTAAGTCCTGGACAGGGTACCTCACCCCTCCACTTT. It specifies CASSLSPGQGTSPLHF.

This clonotype was seen more than once but under ten times. A read error may be the cause here, since a much bigger clone is one base away. The chain carries TRBV10-3 and TRBJ2-5, with 7 bases lining up with TRBD2. Matching the DNA end better, TRBJ2-7 makes the J call doubtful. Looked up from germline, CDR1 is ENHRY and CDR2 is SYGVKD. CDR3 length equals 15 residues. The CDR3 bases are TGTGCCATCAGTCGCGTAGGCGGGGGAGTAGACGAGCAGTACTTC. Residues: CAISRVGGGVDEQYF.

Comment on this clonotype: Possible read error: a much larger clone is one base away. The chain combines TRBV5-5 with TRBJ1-5; D is unresolved. Germline-derived CDR1 and CDR2 are SGHKS and YYEKEE (reference sequence). The CDR3 length is 15 residues. With 3 bases removed from V and 0 bases from J, the gap between germline ends came to 10 bases. The CDR3 DNA sequence: TGTGCCAGCAGCTCCCTTGCCTCTAGCAATCAGCCCCAGCATTTT. Translated: CASSSLASSNQPQHF.

This clonotype was seen a handful of times. The CDR3: CASSPGGPGGYGYTF. The CDR3 nucleotides are TGTGCCAGCAGCCCAGGTGGGCCGGGGGGCTATGGCTACACCTTC. This sequence joins TRBV13 and TRBJ1-2; D perhaps matches TRBD1 (5 bases). With 5 bases removed from V and 4 bases from J, the gap between germline ends came to 17 bases. The CDR3 runs 15 residues. Germline V gene data show CDR1 as PRHDT and CDR2 as FYEKMQ (reference sequence).

About this clonotype itself: Given a much more abundant clone one base away, this may be a read error. The rearrangement joins TRBV6-5 to TRBJ1-2, with 7 bases aligning to TRBD1. The CDR3 consists of 13 residues. V shed 7 bases and J 5 bases; nucleotides not matched to a gene: 7. In germline, CDR1 is MNHEY, CDR2 SVGAGI. The CDR3 DNA reads TGTGCCAGCAATTGGGACAGCGGATATGGCTACACCTTC. Protein product: CASNWDSGYGYTF.

This clonotype was seen more than once but under ten times. The rearrangement joins TRBV7-2 to TRBJ2-1, with 9 bases identical to TRBD1. The CDR3 is made up of 14 amino acids. Germline V lookup: CDR1 SGHTA, CDR2 FQGNSA. J gave up 7 bases and V 4 bases, and 5 bases lay outside the gene matches. This CDR3 reads CASSCDRGLNEQFF. The CDR3 coding sequence is TGTGCCAGCAGCTGTGACAGGGGGTTGAATGAGCAGTTCTTC.

The chain carries TRBV2 and TRBJ2-3; 8 bases map to TRBD2. The CDR3 is 16 amino acids. CDR1 is SNHLY and CDR2 is FYNNEI in the germline V gene. Trimming at V came to 4 bases and at J to 2 bases, leaving 8 bases not matched to a gene. For the CDR3, the DNA is TGTGCCAGCAGTGGGTTAGCGGGGAGACCCACAGATACGCAGTATTTT. Protein: CASSGLAGRPTDTQYF.

The sample holds a few counts of this clonotype. The chain couples TRBV7-9 to TRBJ1-1, with D unclear. CDR3 length: 12 amino acids. Trimming cost V 5 bases and J 6 bases, with 10 bases left between them. The germline gives CDR1 SEHNR, CDR2 FQNEAQ (reference sequence). CDR3 in amino acids: CASSRDASEAFF. As DNA, the CDR3 is TGTGCCAGCAGCCGGGATGCCTCTGAAGCTTTCTTT.

This clonotype was seen more than once but under ten times. The chain couples TRBV11-3 to TRBJ2-1; 9 bases fit TRBD2. The CDR3 has 15 amino acids. The junction had 8 bases not matched to a gene; V was cut back by 2 bases and J by 9 bases. Germline assignment: CDR1 SGHNT and CDR2 YENEEA. Here the CDR3 DNA reads TGTGCCAGCAGCTTAAGCGGGGGGCCCGCGGGTGAGCAGTTCTTC. This gives the protein CASSLSGGPAGEQFF.

To note about this clonotype: The junction does not match germline at one end; this may be a read error. V usage is TRBV11-2 and J usage is TRBJ2-3; 8 bases match TRBD2. CDR1 and CDR2 from the germline V gene are SGHAT and FQNNGV. This CDR3 contains 16 residues. For the CDR3, the DNA is TGTGCCAGCAGATTAGTCGGGGGGGCTAGCACAGATACGCAGTATTTT. Protein product: CASRLVGGASTDTQYF.